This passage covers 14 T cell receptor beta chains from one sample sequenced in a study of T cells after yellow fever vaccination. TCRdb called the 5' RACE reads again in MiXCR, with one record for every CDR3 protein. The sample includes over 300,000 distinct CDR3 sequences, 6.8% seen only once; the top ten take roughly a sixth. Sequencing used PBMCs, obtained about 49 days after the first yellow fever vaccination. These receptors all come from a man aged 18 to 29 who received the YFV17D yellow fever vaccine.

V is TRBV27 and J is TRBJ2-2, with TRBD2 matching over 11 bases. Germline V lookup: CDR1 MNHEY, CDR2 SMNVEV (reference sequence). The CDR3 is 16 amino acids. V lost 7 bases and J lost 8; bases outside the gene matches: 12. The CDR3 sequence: CASTPVVAGGQGELFF. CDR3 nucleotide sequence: TGTGCCAGCACCCCTGTTGTAGCGGGGGGGCAGGGGGAGCTGTTTTTT.

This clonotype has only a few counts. The CDR3 reads CASSVGTLFTGELFF. The CDR3 coding sequence is TGTGCCAGCAGTGTCGGGACTCTTTTCACCGGGGAGCTGTTTTTT. This chain joins TRBV6-1 and TRBJ2-2; TRBD2 is a possible D gene (6 bases). V lost 4 bases, J lost 4 bases, and 13 bases lay in between. The CDR3 spans 15 residues. Germline CDR1 MNHNS, CDR2 SASEGT.

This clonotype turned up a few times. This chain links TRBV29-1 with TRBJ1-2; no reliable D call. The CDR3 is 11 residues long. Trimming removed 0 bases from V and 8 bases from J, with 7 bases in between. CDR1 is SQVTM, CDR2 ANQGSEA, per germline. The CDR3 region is CSVEEMLGYTF. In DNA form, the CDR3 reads TGCAGCGTTGAAGAGATGTTGGGCTACACCTTC.

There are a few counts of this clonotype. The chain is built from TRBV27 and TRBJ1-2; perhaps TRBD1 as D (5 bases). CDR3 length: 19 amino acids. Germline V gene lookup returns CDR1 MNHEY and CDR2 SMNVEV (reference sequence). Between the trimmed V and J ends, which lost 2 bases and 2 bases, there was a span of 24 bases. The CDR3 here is CASSLGAGLGAMPNYGYTF. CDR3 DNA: TGTGCCAGCAGTTTAGGCGCGGGGCTCGGAGCCATGCCCAACTATGGCTACACCTTC.

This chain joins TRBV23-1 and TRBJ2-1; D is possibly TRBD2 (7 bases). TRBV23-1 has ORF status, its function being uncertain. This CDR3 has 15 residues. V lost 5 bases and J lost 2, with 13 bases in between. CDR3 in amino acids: CASSWGGQPYNEQFF. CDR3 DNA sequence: TGCGCCAGCAGTTGGGGGGGGCAGCCCTACAATGAGCAGTTCTTC.

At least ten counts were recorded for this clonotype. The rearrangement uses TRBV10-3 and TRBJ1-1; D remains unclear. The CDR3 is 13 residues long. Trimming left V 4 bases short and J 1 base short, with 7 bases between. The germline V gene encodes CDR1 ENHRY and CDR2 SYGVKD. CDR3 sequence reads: CAISAAENTEAFF. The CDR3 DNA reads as TGTGCCATCAGTGCTGCAGAGAACACTGAAGCTTTCTTT.

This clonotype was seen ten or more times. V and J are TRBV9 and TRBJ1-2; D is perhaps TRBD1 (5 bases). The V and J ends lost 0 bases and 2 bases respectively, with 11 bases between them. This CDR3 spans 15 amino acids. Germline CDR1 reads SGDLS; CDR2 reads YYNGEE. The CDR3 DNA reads TGTGCCAGCAGCGTAGCTGGGACGGCAAACTATGGCTACACCTTC. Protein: CASSVAGTANYGYTF.

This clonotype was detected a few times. CDR3 in amino acids: CASRVGGGVNTQYF. In DNA form, the CDR3 reads TGTGCCAGCAGGGTCGGCGGGGGGGTCAATACGCAGTATTTT. This rearrangement joins TRBV5-4 to TRBJ2-3, with 9 bases that match TRBD2. Per germline, CDR1 SGHNT and CDR2 YYREEE (reference sequence). The V segment lost 5 bases and the J segment 7 bases; nucleotides outside the gene matches: 8. The CDR3 runs to 14 residues.

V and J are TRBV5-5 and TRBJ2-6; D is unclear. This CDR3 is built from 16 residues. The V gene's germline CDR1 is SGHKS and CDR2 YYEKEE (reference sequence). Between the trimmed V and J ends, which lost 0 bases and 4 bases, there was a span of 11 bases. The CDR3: CASSLAASRGANVLTF. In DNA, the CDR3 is TGTGCCAGCAGCTTGGCAGCGTCTAGGGGGGCCAACGTCCTGACTTTC.

The CDR3 DNA is TGTGCCAGCAGCCGGTTCGGGACTAGCGGGGACTACGAGCAGTACTTC. This sequence encodes CASSRFGTSGDYEQYF. The rearrangement joins TRBV6-2 or TRBV6-3 to TRBJ2-7, with 13 bases fitting TRBD2. Unmatched junction bases numbered 8, after V lost 6 bases and J lost 3 bases. The CDR3 length is 16 residues. Germline lookup yields CDR1 MNHEY and CDR2 SVGEGT.

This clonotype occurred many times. This CDR3 reads CASSLEDRGSQYF. The CDR3 DNA reads as TGTGCCAGCAGCTTGGAGGACAGGGGGTCCCAGTACTTC. The chain couples TRBV7-2 to TRBJ2-5, with 10 positions matching TRBD1. The V and J ends lost 3 bases and 9 bases, in that order; junction bases with no gene match: 4. Germline V lookup: CDR1 SGHTA, CDR2 FQGNSA. There are 13 residues in the CDR3.

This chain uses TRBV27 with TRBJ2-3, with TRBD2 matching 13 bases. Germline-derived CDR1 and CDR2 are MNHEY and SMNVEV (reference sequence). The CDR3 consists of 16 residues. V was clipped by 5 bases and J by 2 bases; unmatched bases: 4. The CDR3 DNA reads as TGTGCCAGCAGTCCGACTAGCGGGGGGCACACAGATACGCAGTATTTT. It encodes CASSPTSGGHTDTQYF.

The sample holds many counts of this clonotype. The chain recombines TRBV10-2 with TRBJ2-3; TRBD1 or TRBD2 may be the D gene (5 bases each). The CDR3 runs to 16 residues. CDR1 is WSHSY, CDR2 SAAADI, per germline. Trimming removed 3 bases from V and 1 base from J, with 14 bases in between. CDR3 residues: CASSDSGPPRTDTQYF. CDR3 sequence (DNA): TGCGCCAGCAGTGATTCGGGACCACCTCGCACAGATACGCAGTATTTT.

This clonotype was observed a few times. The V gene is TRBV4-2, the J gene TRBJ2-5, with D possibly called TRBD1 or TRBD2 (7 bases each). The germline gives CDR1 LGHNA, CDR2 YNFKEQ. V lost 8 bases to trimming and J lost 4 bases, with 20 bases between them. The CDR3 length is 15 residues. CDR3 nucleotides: TGTGCCAGCGGCAATAACAGGGGCGGGGGAGAGACCCAGTACTTC. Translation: CASGNNRGGGETQYF.